This TCR beta chain was obtained from a study of blood T cell repertoires in COVID-19. Participants were aged about 18 to 90 years from around 24 US areas. J gave up 2 bases and V 1 base, and 0 bases lay outside the gene matches. The germline V gene has CDR1 SGHVS and CDR2 FQNEAQ. The CDR3 consists of 15 residues. Assay used: immunoSEQ multiplex PCR; TCRdb lists only in-frame clones, some missing. The sample shows about 260,000 clones, 75% to 90% of them seen only once. This clonotype was sampled from a woman aged 18-35 years who had recovered from COVID-19. The chain carries TRBV7-8 and TRBJ1-2; TRBD1 agrees at 11 bases. Sequenced: PBMCs or T cells enriched from blood (not recorded which). The CDR3 protein is CASSLGTGGNYGYTF. The CDR3 DNA reads as TGTGCCAGCAGCTTAGGGACAGGGGGCAACTATGGCTACACCTTC.